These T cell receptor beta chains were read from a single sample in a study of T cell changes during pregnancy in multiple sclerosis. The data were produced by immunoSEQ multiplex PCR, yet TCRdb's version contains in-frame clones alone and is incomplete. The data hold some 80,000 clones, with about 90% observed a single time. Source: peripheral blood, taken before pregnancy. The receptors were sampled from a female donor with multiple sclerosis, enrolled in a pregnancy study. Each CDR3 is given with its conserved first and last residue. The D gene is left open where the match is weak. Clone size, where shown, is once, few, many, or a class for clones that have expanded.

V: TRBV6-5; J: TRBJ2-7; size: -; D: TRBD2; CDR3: CASKRTSSYEQYF; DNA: TGTGCCAGCAAGAGGACTAGCTCCTACGAGCAGTACTTC
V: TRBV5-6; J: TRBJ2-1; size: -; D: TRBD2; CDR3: CASSLWVAGRQPDNEQFF; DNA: TGTGCCAGCAGCCTGTGGGTAGCGGGAAGACAACCCGACAATGAGCAGTTCTTC
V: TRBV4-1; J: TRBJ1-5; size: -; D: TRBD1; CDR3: CASSHAQPGQGIKLDQPQHF; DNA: TGCGCCAGCAGCCACGCCCAACCGGGACAGGGAATTAAATTAGATCAGCCCCAGCATTTT
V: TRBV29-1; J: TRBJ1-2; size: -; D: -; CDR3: CSVAVTNYGYTF; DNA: TGCAGCGTTGCGGTCACTAACTATGGCTACACCTTC
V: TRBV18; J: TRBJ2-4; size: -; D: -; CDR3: CASSPKRDFNGIQYF; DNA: TGTGCCAGCTCACCCAAGAGGGACTTCAACGGCATTCAGTACTTC
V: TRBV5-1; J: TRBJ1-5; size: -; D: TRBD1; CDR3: CASSSPTEQGDQPQHF; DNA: TGCGCCAGCAGCTCGCCGACCGAACAGGGGGATCAGCCCCAGCATTTT
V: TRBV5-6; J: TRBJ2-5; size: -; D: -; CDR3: CASSSRGGAGGTQYF; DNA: TGTGCCAGCAGCTCCCGAGGGGGGGCAGGAGGGACCCAGTACTTC
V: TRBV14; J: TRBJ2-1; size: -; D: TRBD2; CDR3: CASSPRLAGFYNEQFF; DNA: TGTGCCAGCAGTCCCCGACTAGCGGGATTCTACAATGAGCAGTTCTTC
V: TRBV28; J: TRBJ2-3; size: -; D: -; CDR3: CASSSDSWGTDTQYF; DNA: TGTGCCAGCAGCTCGGACTCATGGGGCACAGATACGCAGTATTTT
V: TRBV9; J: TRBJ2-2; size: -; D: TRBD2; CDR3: CASSLREGLAGELFF; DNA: TGTGCCAGCAGCTTGCGGGAGGGCCTTGCCGGGGAGCTGTTTTTT
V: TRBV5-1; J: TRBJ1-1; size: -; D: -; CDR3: CASSLVGGGNTEAFF; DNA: TGCGCCAGCAGCTTGGTCGGTGGAGGGAACACTGAAGCTTTCTTT
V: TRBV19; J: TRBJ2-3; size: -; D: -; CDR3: CASRQTEADTQYF; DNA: TGTGCCAGTAGGCAGACAGAAGCAGATACGCAGTATTTT
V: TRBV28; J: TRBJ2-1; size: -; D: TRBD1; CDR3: CASIRQGANEQFF; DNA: TGTGCCAGCATCCGACAGGGGGCTAATGAGCAGTTCTTC
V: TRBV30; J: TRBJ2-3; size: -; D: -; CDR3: CAWSVSQSNTQYF; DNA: TGTGCCTGGAGTGTATCCCAGTCGAATACGCAGTATTTT
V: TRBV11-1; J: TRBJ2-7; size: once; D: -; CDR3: CASTLGLDRTYEQYF; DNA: TGTGCCAGCACCTTGGGGCTCGATAGAACCTACGAGCAGTACTTC
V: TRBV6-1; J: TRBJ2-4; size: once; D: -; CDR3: CASSDGGWGIQYF; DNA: TGTGCCAGCAGTGATGGAGGATGGGGCATTCAGTACTTC
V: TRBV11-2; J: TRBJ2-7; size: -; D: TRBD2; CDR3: CASSSTSGRAGQYF; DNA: TGTGCCAGCAGCTCGACTAGCGGGAGGGCGGGACAGTACTTC
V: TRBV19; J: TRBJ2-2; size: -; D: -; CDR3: CASTQGGSAGELFF; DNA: TGTGCCAGTACCCAAGGAGGATCCGCCGGGGAGCTGTTTTTT
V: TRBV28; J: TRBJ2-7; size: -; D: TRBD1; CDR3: CASRTGGAYEQYF; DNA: TGTGCCAGCCGGACAGGGGGCGCGTACGAGCAGTACTTC
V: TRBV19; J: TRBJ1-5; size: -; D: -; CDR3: CASKRGYNQPQHF; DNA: TGTGCCAGCAAGAGGGGGTACAATCAGCCCCAGCATTTT
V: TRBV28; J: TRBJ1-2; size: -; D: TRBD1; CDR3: CASSLGGTGRIFFLYGYTF; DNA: TGTGCCAGCAGTCTAGGAGGGACAGGGAGGATATTCTTTCTCTATGGCTACACCTTC
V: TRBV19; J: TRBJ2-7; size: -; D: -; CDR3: CASRPTGSYEQYF; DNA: TGTGCCAGTAGGCCTACAGGGTCGTACGAGCAGTACTTC
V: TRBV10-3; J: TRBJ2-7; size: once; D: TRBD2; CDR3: CAISRSGLAGGPIEQYF; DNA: TGTGCCATCAGCAGGTCTGGGCTAGCGGGAGGGCCCATCGAGCAGTACTTC
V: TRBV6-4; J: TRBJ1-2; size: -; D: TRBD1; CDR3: CASSDRVGGGVGGYGYTF; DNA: TGTGCCAGCAGTGATAGAGTTGGAGGGGGCGTAGGCGGCTATGGCTACACCTTC
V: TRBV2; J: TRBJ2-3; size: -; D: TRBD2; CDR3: CASRWELASSTDTQYF; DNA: TGTGCCAGCAGATGGGAACTAGCGTCTAGCACAGATACGCAGTATTTT